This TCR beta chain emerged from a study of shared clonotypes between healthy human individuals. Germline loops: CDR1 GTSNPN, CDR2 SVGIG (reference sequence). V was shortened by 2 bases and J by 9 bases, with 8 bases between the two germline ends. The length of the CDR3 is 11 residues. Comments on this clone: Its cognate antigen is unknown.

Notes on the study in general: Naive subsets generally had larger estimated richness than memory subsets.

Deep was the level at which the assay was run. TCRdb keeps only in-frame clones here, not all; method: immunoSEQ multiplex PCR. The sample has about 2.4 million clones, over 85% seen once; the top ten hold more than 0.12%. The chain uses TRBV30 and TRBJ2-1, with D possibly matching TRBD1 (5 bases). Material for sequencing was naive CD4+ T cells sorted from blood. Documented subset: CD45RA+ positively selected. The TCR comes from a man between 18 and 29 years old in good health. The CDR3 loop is CAWSLRGEQFF. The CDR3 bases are TGTGCCTGGAGTTTAAGGGGTGAGCAGTTCTTC.